The rows below give T cell receptor beta chains drawn from one sample of a study of persistence of HIV-infected CD4 T cells. Method: immunoSEQ multiplex PCR; TCRdb's copy keeps in-frame clones and lacks some. The top ten clones hold 0.95% to 1.1% of a sample with roughly 43,000 clones, roughly nine tenths of them seen once. No antigens are known for them. Specimen: CD4+ T cells sorted from PBMCs after roughly 20-hour stimulation, collected from a patient who received antiretroviral therapy. The receptors were sampled from an adult man with HIV who was CMV-seropositive. The CDR3 runs from the conserved cysteine through the conserved F or W. The D gene is left open where the match is weak. Part of the rows lack a size; the others show once, few, many or a class for expanded clones.

.	TRBD1	TRBV27	TRBJ2-6	CASSPWGPGQGPEASGANVLTF	TGTGCCAGCAGCCCTTGGGGCCCGGGACAGGGGCCCGAGGCCTCTGGGGCCAACGTCCTGACTTTC
.	.	TRBV18	TRBJ2-1	CASRSQTNEQFF	TGTGCCAGCCGATCGCAGACAAATGAGCAGTTCTTC
few	TRBD1	TRBV6-5	TRBJ1-1	CASQGQGSTEAFF	TGTGCCAGCCAGGGACAGGGGTCCACTGAAGCTTTCTTT
few	.	TRBV12-2	TRBJ1-2	CASRNSRDRGYTF	TGTGCAAGTCGCAACTCCCGGGACAGGGGATACACCTTC
.	TRBD1	TRBV24-1	TRBJ2-1	CATSDRTGGIYNEQFF	TGTGCCACCAGTGATCGGACAGGGGGCATATACAATGAGCAGTTCTTC
once	.	TRBV5-1	TRBJ2-3	CASSLVQRDTQYF	TGCGCCAGCAGCTTGGTTCAGAGAGATACGCAGTATTTT
few	.	TRBV7-9	TRBJ1-3	CASSSSGSGNTIYF	TGTGCCAGCAGCTCCTCGGGTAGCGGAAACACCATATATTTT
.	TRBD1	TRBV4-1	TRBJ1-1	CASSQARTGPLETEAFF	TGCGCCAGCAGCCAAGCTCGGACAGGGCCCTTGGAGACTGAAGCTTTCTTT
.	.	TRBV18	TRBJ1-1	CASSPQDRLLEAFF	TGTGCCAGCTCACCACAAGACCGCCTGCTGGAAGCTTTCTTT
.	.	TRBV6-5	TRBJ2-4	CASSSPLAKNIQYF	TGTGCCAGCAGCAGTCCTCTAGCCAAAAACATTCAGTACTTC
.	TRBD1	TRBV9	TRBJ1-3	CASSASPGGGQGRNTIYF	TGTGCCAGCAGCGCCTCCCCGGGGGGGGGACAGGGGAGAAACACCATATATTTT
.	TRBD2	TRBV27	TRBJ2-7	CASSEAGGTYEQYF	TGTGCCAGCAGTGAGGCGGGGGGCACCTACGAGCAGTACTTC
.	TRBD1	TRBV4-1	TRBJ2-1	CASSQGQGAGEQFF	TGCGCCAGCAGCCAAGGACAGGGGGCCGGGGAGCAGTTCTTC
.	.	TRBV14	TRBJ1-1	CASSRTGGTEAFF	TGTGCCAGCAGCCGAACGGGAGGCACTGAAGCTTTCTTT
.	.	TRBV2	TRBJ2-6	CASSEGASGANVLTF	TGTGCCAGCAGTGAGGGGGCTTCTGGGGCCAACGTCCTGACTTTC
.	.	TRBV2	TRBJ1-1	CASSEVGRGSTEAFF	TGTGCCAGCAGTGAAGTTGGCAGGGGCAGCACTGAAGCTTTCTTT
.	.	TRBV7-9	TRBJ1-2	CASSSRGAGSYGYTF	TGTGCCAGCAGCTCCCGGGGCGCAGGCTCCTATGGCTACACCTTC
.	.	TRBV7-3	TRBJ2-6	CASSPRTFSPGANVLTF	TGTGCCAGCAGCCCGAGGACTTTTTCACCTGGGGCCAACGTCCTGACTTTC
.	TRBD2	TRBV7-6	TRBJ2-3	CASSLPSGTSGADTQYF	TGTGCCAGCAGCTTACCCAGTGGGACTAGCGGGGCAGATACGCAGTATTTT
.	TRBD1	TRBV7-2	TRBJ2-7	CASSPRQGSYEQYF	TGTGCCAGCAGCCCCAGACAGGGGAGCTACGAGCAGTACTTC
.	TRBD1	TRBV6-5	TRBJ2-1	CASSLQGSEQFF	TGTGCCAGCAGTTTACAGGGGAGTGAGCAGTTCTTC
.	TRBD1	TRBV28	TRBJ2-7	CASKGQVYEQYF	TGTGCCAGCAAGGGACAGGTCTACGAGCAGTACTTC
.	TRBD1	TRBV2	TRBJ2-6	CASRRAGGTGANVLTF	TGTGCCAGCAGAAGGGCAGGGGGAACTGGGGCCAACGTCCTGACTTTC
.	.	TRBV5-1	TRBJ2-6	CASRIGSTSGANVLTF	TGCGCCAGCAGGATAGGGTCCACCTCTGGGGCCAACGTCCTGACTTTC
.	.	TRBV2	TRBJ2-3	CASSPGGYDSDTQYF	TGTGCCAGCAGTCCCGGAGGCTATGATTCAGATACGCAGTATTTT
.	.	TRBV7-8	TRBJ2-2	CASSFLVASVSGSNTGELFF	TGTGCCAGCAGCTTTTTAGTTGCGTCGGTATCCGGTTCGAACACCGGGGAGCTGTTTTTT
few	.	TRBV19	TRBJ1-5	CASSIFPRTVYSNQPQHF	TGTGCCAGTAGTATCTTCCCCAGGACAGTGTATAGCAATCAGCCCCAGCATTTT
.	.	TRBV7-2	TRBJ1-4	CASSLDTGSREKLFF	TGTGCCAGCAGCTTAGATACGGGTTCTCGTGAAAAACTGTTTTTT
once	.	TRBV11-2	TRBJ1-1	CASSLARGFTEAFF	TGTGCCAGCAGCTTAGCACGGGGGTTCACTGAAGCTTTCTTT
few	.	TRBV3-1/TRBV3-2	TRBJ1-1	CASSHSTRQNTEAFF	TGTGCCAGCAGCCATTCTACCCGACAGAACACTGAAGCTTTCTTT
.	.	TRBV5-6	TRBJ1-1	CASSLTAGNEAFF	TGTGCCAGCAGCTTGACAGCAGGAAATGAAGCTTTCTTT
.	.	TRBV7-9	TRBJ1-2	CASRRDPSWGYTF	TGTGCCAGCAGACGAGACCCTTCCTGGGGCTACACCTTC
.	.	TRBV6-5	TRBJ1-5	CASSRSGPGGQPQHF	TGTGCCAGCAGTCGTTCAGGACCCGGGGGTCAGCCCCAGCATTTT
.	.	TRBV19	TRBJ1-6	CASSTTRGNSPLHF	TGTGCCAGTAGTACTACTAGAGGTAATTCACCCCTCCACTTT
.	.	TRBV5-1	TRBJ1-1	CASSLDGEMNTEAFF	TGCGCCAGCAGCTTGGACGGGGAGATGAACACTGAAGCTTTCTTT
.	.	TRBV6-5	TRBJ2-1	CASSYSLLGGNEQFF	TGTGCCAGCAGTTACTCTCTCTTAGGAGGCAATGAGCAGTTCTTC
.	.	TRBV27	TRBJ2-2	CASLKAANTGELFF	TGTGCCAGCCTGAAGGCGGCGAACACCGGGGAGCTGTTTTTT
.	.	TRBV7-3	TRBJ1-6	CASSPSGGNNSPLHF	TGTGCCAGCAGCCCCTCGGGAGGGAATAATTCACCCCTCCACTTT
.	.	TRBV7-2	TRBJ2-3	CASSSPGIGITDTQYF	TGTGCCAGCAGCTCGCCGGGTATAGGGATCACAGATACGCAGTATTTT
.	.	TRBV27	TRBJ2-2	CASSLYYGGGTTGELFF	TGTGCCAGCAGTTTATATTATGGAGGGGGGACCACCGGGGAGCTGTTTTTT
.	.	TRBV18	TRBJ1-5	CASSPGRGLNQPQHF	TGTGCCAGCTCACCGGGGCGGGGGTTGAATCAGCCCCAGCATTTT
.	TRBD1	TRBV15	TRBJ2-3	CATSRVRGQEADTQYF	TGTGCCACCAGCAGAGTAAGGGGACAGGAGGCAGATACGCAGTATTTT
.	.	TRBV5-1	TRBJ2-7	CASSRGLRSNSYEQYF	TGCGCCAGCAGCCGAGGACTGAGGAGTAACTCCTACGAGCAGTACTTC
.	TRBD2	TRBV5-5	TRBJ2-7	CASSLRLAGEIEQYF	TGTGCCAGCAGCTTGAGACTAGCGGGGGAGATCGAGCAGTACTTC
once	TRBD1	TRBV5-5	TRBJ1-3	CASSLAGGASGNTIYF	TGTGCCAGCAGCTTGGCAGGGGGCGCCTCCGGAAACACCATATATTTT
.	.	TRBV3-1/TRBV3-2	TRBJ1-6	CASSQDRAQRPLHF	TGTGCCAGCAGCCAAGATAGGGCCCAAAGGCCCCTCCACTTT
.	.	TRBV4-1	TRBJ1-5	CASSHLGQSNQPQHF	TGCGCCAGCAGCCACCTCGGACAGAGCAATCAGCCCCAGCATTTT
.	.	TRBV6-6	TRBJ2-3	CASSWSVTDTQYF	TGTGCCAGCAGTTGGTCGGTCACAGATACGCAGTATTTT
.	.	TRBV19	TRBJ2-2	CASSPPTGPTGELFF	TGTGCCAGTAGTCCCCCGACAGGACCCACCGGGGAGCTGTTTTTT
.	.	TRBV28	TRBJ2-7	CASSPPGLYEQYF	TGTGCCAGCAGCCCGCCCGGGCTCTACGAGCAGTACTTC
.	.	TRBV28	TRBJ2-5	CASLQEPGGTQYF	TGTGCCAGTCTACAGGAACCCGGGGGGACCCAGTACTTC
once	.	TRBV6-5	TRBJ2-2	CASRSTGNTGELFF	TGTGCCAGCAGAAGCACAGGGAATACCGGGGAGCTGTTTTTT
.	.	TRBV18	TRBJ1-2	CASSPPGLLNYGYTF	TGTGCCAGCTCACCTCCGGGACTCCTCAACTATGGCTACACCTTC